This TCR beta chain was found in a study of lymphopenia after photon versus proton radiotherapy. Points from the study as a whole: Under photons, naive T cells and diversity fell while effector/memory populations rose.

Comments on this clone: Its antigen is not known.

In germline, CDR1 is SQVTM, CDR2 ANQGSEA. V trimming: 7 bases; J trimming: 4 bases; junction bases outside the gene matches: 3. The length of the CDR3 is 12 residues. The method was immunoSEQ multiplex PCR; TCRdb's version includes in-frame clones alone and lacks a portion of them. This sample has about 30,000 clones, with approximately 87% found just once. The chain couples TRBV29-1 to TRBJ1-1; 10 positions match TRBD1. This TCR derives from a woman aged 45-60 years with pancreatic cancer. Sequences were derived from peripheral blood, sampled from a patient treated with photon-based radiotherapy. CDR3 in amino acids: CSAGTGVTEAFF. DNA of the CDR3: TGCAGCGCTGGGACAGGGGTCACTGAAGCTTTCTTT.